This is a list of T cell receptor beta chains from one sample in a study of CD8+CD57+ T cells in acquired aplastic anemia. Each CDR3 protein is one row after TCRdb ran MiXCR on the reads. Of 200,000 or so distinct CDR3 sequences listed, around 65% are singletons. Sequenced sample: sorted CD4+, CD8+, or CD8+CD57+ T cells (not recorded which) from PBMCs. The receptors were sampled from a human donor with severe aplastic anemia or a healthy control (not recorded which). Each CDR3 is given with its conserved first and last residue. A D gene is named only where the DNA matches it firmly. Clone sizes are given selectively: once, few, many, or a class where the clone is expanded.

d_call j_call v_call clone_size cdr3_aa cdr3_nt
. TRBJ2-7 TRBV6-2/TRBV6-3 few CASSYSWREPGEQYF TGTGCCAGCAGTTACTCGTGGAGGGAACCCGGCGAGCAGTACTTC
. TRBJ1-1 TRBV29-1 . CSVEDSVWGSNTEAFF TGCAGCGTTGAAGATTCGGTTTGGGGTAGCAACACTGAAGCTTTCTTT
TRBD1 TRBJ2-7 TRBV10-3 . CAISRDRVRYEQYF TGTGCCATCAGCCGGGACAGGGTAAGATACGAGCAGTACTTC
. TRBJ2-7 TRBV20-1 . CSARFIGEQYF TGCAGTGCTAGATTTATAGGAGAGCAGTACTTC
. TRBJ1-5 TRBV19 . CASSIRAPLDQPQHF TGTGCCAGTAGTATAAGGGCACCTTTGGATCAGCCCCAGCATTTT
. TRBJ1-5 TRBV2 . CASAPEDRQPQHF TGTGCCAGCGCCCCGGAGGATCGTCAGCCCCAGCATTTT
. TRBJ1-4 TRBV2 . CASSERSVEKGKLFF TGTGCCAGCAGTGAGAGGTCAGTCGAGAAGGGAAAACTGTTTTTT
TRBD2 TRBJ2-3 TRBV9 . CASSAGGNTDTQYF TGTGCCAGCAGCGCGGGGGGTAACACAGATACGCAGTATTTT
. TRBJ1-1 TRBV7-8 . CASSLAWGNTEAFF TGTGCCAGCAGCTTAGCCTGGGGGAACACTGAAGCTTTCTTT
TRBD1 TRBJ2-7 TRBV20-1 . CSASRQGDEQYF TGCAGTGCTAGTCGCCAGGGGGACGAGCAGTACTTC
TRBD1 TRBJ2-7 TRBV15 . CATSSSRSGQGVLEQYF TGTGCCACCAGCAGCTCCAGGTCGGGACAGGGGGTGTTAGAGCAGTACTTC
. TRBJ1-5 TRBV2 once CASSRPPDQPQHF TGTGCCAGCAGTCGTCCCCCGGATCAGCCCCAGCATTTT
TRBD1 TRBJ2-3 TRBV24-1 . CATSSDLDPRQGITDTQYF TGTGCCACCAGTAGTGATCTGGACCCGCGACAGGGAATCACAGATACGCAGTATTTT
. TRBJ1-5 TRBV7-2 . CASSSYPGVNQPQHF TGTGCCAGCAGCTCCTATCCAGGGGTGAATCAGCCCCAGCATTTT
TRBD1 TRBJ1-2 TRBV10-3 . CAIRGTDRGYGYTF TGTGCCATCAGGGGTACGGACAGGGGCTATGGCTACACCTTC
. TRBJ1-6 TRBV7-9 few CASSLGGVGSPLHF TGTGCCAGCAGTTTGGGGGGGGTTGGATCACCCCTCCACTTT
. TRBJ2-3 TRBV5-8 many CASSLDGADTQYF TGTGCCAGCAGCCTGGATGGCGCAGATACGCAGTATTTT
. TRBJ1-2 TRBV4-3 many CASSQIWGYNYGYTF TGCGCCAGCAGCCAAATCTGGGGATACAACTATGGCTACACCTTC
. TRBJ2-3 TRBV2 . CASRGSSRTDTQYF TGTGCCAGCAGGGGGTCCTCCCGCACAGATACGCAGTATTTT
. TRBJ1-3 TRBV6-1 many CASSDSLGNTIYF TGTGCCAGCAGTGACAGCTTAGGAAACACCATATATTTT
TRBD2 TRBJ2-7 TRBV7-2 once CASSEAGGARRGGPYEQYF TGTGCCAGCAGTGAAGCGGGGGGGGCGCGGCGGGGGGGCCCCTACGAGCAGTACTTT
TRBD2 TRBJ2-1 TRBV7-2 . CGSGSSYNEQFF TGTGGTAGCGGGAGCTCCTACAATGAGCAGTTCTTC
. TRBJ1-6 TRBV5-8 many CASSLTNSPLHF TGTGCCAGCAGCTTGACAAATTCACCCCTCCACTTT
. TRBJ2-6 TRBV24-1 few CATSSEGANVLTF TGTGCCACCAGCAGCGAGGGGGCCAACGTCCTGACTTTC
. TRBJ2-7 TRBV10-3 . CAISRQESYEQYF TGTGCCATCAGTCGACAGGAGTCCTACGAGCAGTACTTC
TRBD2 TRBJ2-1 TRBV20-1 . CSAGTRLAGESYNEQFF TGCAGTGCCGGAACCAGACTAGCGGGAGAGTCCTACAATGAGCAGTTCTTC
. TRBJ2-7 TRBV28 many CASSPYGLSYEQYF TGTGCCAGCAGCCCCTATGGGCTCTCCTACGAGCAGTACTTC
TRBD1 TRBJ1-2 TRBV4-2 many CASRVTGTDNYGYTF TGTGCCAGCAGGGTCACCGGGACAGATAACTATGGCTACACCTTC
. TRBJ2-7 TRBV11-3 . CASSFAATGTQTYEQYF TGTGCCAGCAGCTTCGCGGCGACGGGGACACAGACCTACGAGCAGTACTTC
. TRBJ1-1 TRBV7-6 few CASSVDTNTEAFF TGTGCCAGCAGCGTGGACACGAACACTGAAGCTTTCTTT
TRBD1 TRBJ1-4 TRBV15 . CATSSPGQKEPTNEKLFF TGTGCCACCAGCTCCCCGGGACAGAAAGAACCAACTAATGAAAAACTGTTTTTT
. TRBJ2-3 TRBV7-9 . CASGILELTDTQYF TGTGCCAGCGGGATCCTTGAACTCACAGATACGCAGTATTTT
. TRBJ2-7 TRBV7-9 few CASSLGAGEGEQYF TGTGCCAGCAGCTTAGGTGCAGGGGAGGGCGAGCAGTACTTC
. TRBJ1-2 TRBV4-3 many CASSPSGQYNDYGYTF TGCGCCAGCAGCCCGAGTGGGCAGTATAATGACTATGGCTACACCTTC
. TRBJ2-3 TRBV2 . CASRDGTSTDTQYF TGTGCCAGCAGGGACGGGACAAGCACAGATACGCAGTATTTT
. TRBJ1-1 TRBV2 few CASSEGRQGEAFF TGTGCCAGCAGTGAGGGCCGCCAGGGAGAAGCTTTCTTT
. TRBJ2-7 TRBV20-1 once CSARRFGENSYEQYF TGCAGTGCACGAAGATTCGGGGAGAATTCCTACGAGCAGTACTTC
. TRBJ2-7 TRBV12-5 . CASSLFVGTGEQYF TGTGCCAGCAGTTTGTTTGTAGGGACCGGCGAGCAGTACTTC
. TRBJ2-1 TRBV7-9 . CASSLVVGYNEQFF TGTGCCAGCAGCTTAGTAGTGGGGTACAATGAGCAGTTCTTC
. TRBJ2-7 TRBV11-2 . CASSLLKGRNYEQYF TGTGCCAGCAGCTTATTGAAGGGTAGAAACTACGAGCAGTACTTC
. TRBJ2-5 TRBV2 . CASSAVRETQYF TGTGCCAGCAGTGCGGTCCGAGAGACCCAGTACTTC